The clone carrying this T cell receptor (beta chain) was observed once. Trimming stripped 3 bases from V and 5 bases from J, with 7 bases between. This CDR3 contains 12 residues. The method was immunoSEQ multiplex PCR; TCRdb's version includes in-frame clones alone and lacks a portion of them. The sample includes 250,000 to 300,000 clones, about 88% of them seen just once. This sample stems from a study of blood T cell repertoires in COVID-19. The chain recombines TRBV12-3 or TRBV12-4 with TRBJ1-1; D uncertain. This TCR was sampled from a woman in her 70s with COVID-19, enrolled during active disease. Material for sequencing was peripheral blood. The CDR3 reads CASSFFGTEAFF. The CDR3 nucleotides read TGTGCCAGCAGTTTCTTCGGTACTGAAGCTTTCTTT.